One sample yielded the 13 T cell receptor beta chains listed below, sequenced in a study of CD8+ T cells in alopecia areata (dated by TCRdb to the late 2010s). Read against the paper, the sample's treatment or condition label means: oral pan-JAK inhibitor, 5-10 mg twice daily. The protocol used for the library was the immunoSEQ multiplex PCR assay. To provide template for TCR sequencing, every sample had RNA extracted and reverse transcribed into cDNA. TCRdb's version of the immuneACCESS table is confined to in-frame rearrangements and falls short of the full clone set. An unresolved V gene accounts for under half of the shortfall where checked; the remainder is of unknown origin. The sample table shows about 270,000 clones, and roughly 60% are seen once. The ten largest clonotypes hold 0.75% to 0.95% of the sample. The source was CD4+ T cells sorted from blood, collected around week 53, from a patient treated with tofacitinib. The receptors shown here come from a human donor with alopecia areata.

The CDR3 DNA sequence: TGTGCCAGCAGCTTAATACCCCAAGAGACCCAGTACTTC. It translates to CASSLIPQETQYF. The chain couples TRBV7-3 to TRBJ2-5; D gene unclear. Trimming took 1 base from V and 1 from J, leaving 4 bases between them. The CDR3 runs to 13 residues. The germline V gene has CDR1 SGHTA and CDR2 FQGTGA.

The chain has TRBV15 and TRBJ2-5; D is perhaps TRBD1 or TRBD2 (5 bases each). Trimming left V 1 base short and J 1 base short, with 10 bases between. This CDR3 comprises 15 residues. Germline CDR1 is LNHNV and CDR2 is YYDKDF (reference sequence). In DNA, the CDR3 is TGTGCCACCAGCAGAGCCTCAGGGACCCAAGAGACCCAGTACTTC. Translated, it gives CATSRASGTQETQYF.

The chain recombines TRBV6-5 with TRBJ1-1; 7 bases fit TRBD1. Per germline, CDR1 MNHEY and CDR2 SVGAGI. The CDR3 contains 15 residues. J was trimmed by 1 base and V by 11 bases; bases with no gene match: 13. The chain's CDR3 is CASTRTYRGNTEAFF. The CDR3 region has the DNA TGTGCCTCGACCCGAACCTACAGGGGGAACACTGAAGCTTTCTTT.

V is TRBV20-1 and J is TRBJ2-4; D is ambiguous. Deletions cut 3 bases from V and 6 bases from J, with 3 bases between. Germline V gene sequence: CDR1 DFQATT, CDR2 SNEGSKA (reference sequence). There are 10 residues in the CDR3. In DNA, the CDR3 is TGCAGTGCTAGTGGAAACATTCAGTACTTC. Translating it yields CSASGNIQYF.

CDR3 amino acids: CAWDGASSNQPQHF. As DNA, the CDR3 is TGTGCCTGGGATGGGGCCAGTAGCAATCAGCCCCAGCATTTT. The rearrangement links TRBV30 to TRBJ1-5, with D possibly TRBD1 on 5 matching bases. The CDR3 totals 14 residues. Germline V CDR1 and CDR2: GTSNPN, SVGIG (reference sequence). Trimming removed 5 bases at V and 0 bases at J, with 11 bases between.

V is TRBV18 and J is TRBJ1-6; maybe TRBD1 (5 bases). This CDR3 is 12 amino acids long. Trimming cost V 6 bases and J 12 bases, with 12 bases left between them. Germline CDR1 and CDR2: KGHSH and LQKENI. CDR3 sequence (DNA): TGTGCCAGCTCCTCAGGGTCGTTACCCCTCCACTTT. Encoded protein: CASSSGSLPLHF.

The chain combines TRBV7-8 with TRBJ2-1; D gene ambiguous. From germline, CDR1 is SGHVS and CDR2 FQNEAQ. Trimming shortened V by 5 bases and J by 10 bases, and 9 bases separated the two germline ends. The CDR3 length is 11 residues. The CDR3 loop reads CASSPGWEQFF. The CDR3 region has the DNA TGTGCCAGCAGCCCTGGATGGGAGCAGTTCTTC.

J is TRBJ1-2 and V is TRBV18; D unclear. CDR3 length: 14 residues. With 2 bases removed from V and 4 bases from J, the gap between germline ends came to 11 bases. Germline V gene lookup returns CDR1 KGHSH and CDR2 LQKENI. CDR3 nucleotide sequence: TGTGCCAGCTCACCAACGGCAGCTTCCTATGGCTACACCTTC. It specifies CASSPTAASYGYTF.

About this clone: Other nucleotide sequences in the sample specify the same CDR3. The chain recombines TRBV18 with TRBJ2-2; D not resolved. The germline gives CDR1 KGHSH, CDR2 LQKENI. CDR3 length: 13 amino acids. The V end was cut by 4 bases, the J end by 2 bases, with 5 bases between. The chain's CDR3 is CASSLQNTGELFF. For the CDR3, the DNA is TGTGCCAGCTCACTACAAAACACCGGGGAGCTGTTTTTT. Supplemented by reference TRBV18 and TRBJ2-2, the full variable domain reads NAGVMQNPRHLVRRRGQEARLRCSPMKGHSHVYWYRQLPEEGLKFMVYLQKENIIDESGMPKERFSAEFPKEGPSILRIQQVVRGDSAAYFCASSLQNTGELFFGEGSRLTVL.

This chain connects TRBV29-1 to TRBJ1-1, with D maybe TRBD1 (6 bases). Germline loops: CDR1 SQVTM, CDR2 ANQGSEA. The length of the CDR3 is 14 residues. V lost 0 bases, J lost 1 base, and 9 bases lay in between. CDR3 DNA: TGCAGCGTTGAAGATGGGGGCACGAACACTGAAGCTTTCTTT. Translation: CSVEDGGTNTEAFF.

The chain employs TRBV30 and TRBJ2-5; D call uncertain. This CDR3 comprises 13 residues. Germline V gives CDR1 GTSNPN, CDR2 SVGIG (reference sequence). V lost 4 bases to trimming and J lost 3 bases, with 12 bases between them. CDR3 sequence (DNA): TGTGCCTGGAAGCGTTTAACTGAAGAGACCCAGTACTTC. Protein sequence: CAWKRLTEETQYF.

In nucleotides, the CDR3 is TGCAGCGTCGGGAGGCCGAGTGAAAAACTGTTTTTT. It specifies CSVGRPSEKLFF. V gene TRBV29-1 combines with J gene TRBJ1-4; D is undetermined. The germline gives CDR1 SQVTM, CDR2 ANQGSEA. The V gene lost 6 bases and the J gene lost 7 bases, with 12 bases spanning the gap. CDR3 size: 12 residues.

This chain uses TRBV7-9 with TRBJ2-3; D is undetermined. This CDR3 is built from 16 residues. The germline V and J ends were trimmed by 5 bases and 2 bases, with 17 bases remaining between them. Germline assignment: CDR1 SEHNR and CDR2 FQNEAQ (reference sequence). CDR3 sequence: CASSMARVRPTDTQYF. The CDR3 bases are TGTGCCAGCAGCATGGCCCGTGTCCGTCCCACAGATACGCAGTATTTT.